The present entry profiles one TCR beta chain with its context. The sample originates from a study of blood T cell repertoires in COVID-19. Study details: From T cells, B-cell-depleted T cells, or PBMCs came the material, which was cDNA or gDNA.

In the study's own analysis: Reference gene primer amplification gave estimated nucleated cell counts. Sequenced by immunoSEQ multiplex PCR; TCRdb stores in-frame clones only, minus some. V, J and clone size reflect that table, while D and trimming were determined from the DNA. The sample gives 150,000 to 200,000 clones, more than 75% of which show up once; 15% to 20% is in the top ten. J gave up 7 bases and V 4 bases, and 6 bases lay outside the gene matches. Germline V CDR1 and CDR2: LNHDA, SQIVND (reference sequence). The CDR3 has 13 amino acids. V usage is TRBV19 and J usage is TRBJ1-2; 7 nucleotides agree with TRBD1. This clonotype was obtained from a man between 60 and 75 years old with active or convalescent COVID-19. Sequencing input: peripheral blood. CDR3 sequence (DNA): TGTGCCAGTAGTACGTGGGACAGTCTTGGCTACACCTTC. It translates to CASSTWDSLGYTF.